The present T cell receptor beta chain was sequenced within a study of blood T cell repertoires in COVID-19. On the study more broadly: PBMCs, B-cell-depleted T cells, or T cells provided the cDNA or gDNA that made up the material.

The CDR3 runs to 16 residues. Germline V gene lookup returns CDR1 MGHRA and CDR2 YSYEKL. With V trimmed by 3 bases and J by 7 bases, 10 bases remained unmatched. Participants were aged roughly 18 to 100 years from about two dozen US areas. In the authors' workflow: Estimation of nucleated cell counts was performed using reference gene primer amplification. Profiled with immunoSEQ multiplex PCR; TCRdb holds only in-frame clones, not every one. The DNA gave D and trimming, while V, J and clone size come from that table. There are roughly 210,000 clones in the sample; around nine tenths occur only once, and approximately 7.2% lies in the top ten.

This receptor was obtained from a man younger than 45 in a cohort exposed to, infected with or recovered from COVID-19 (not recorded which). The chain couples TRBV4-1 to TRBJ2-1, with 9 bases matching TRBD2. The sequenced material came from PBMCs or T cells enriched from blood (not recorded which). Here the CDR3 DNA reads TGCGCCAGCAGCCAGGACCCCGGACTAGCGAGAAATGAGCAGTTCTTC. It specifies CASSQDPGLARNEQFF.